Shown below are 3 T cell receptor beta chains from a single sample sequenced in a study of identical twins. TCRdb called the 5' RACE reads again in MiXCR, with one record for every CDR3 protein. The table has 510,000 or so distinct CDR3 sequences, around 15% seen once. These same data were also listed under a study on yellow fever vaccine responses in identical twins.

The source material was CD4+ T cells sorted from blood. All receptors come from a woman between 18 and 29 years old in good health.

This clonotype was picked up a small number of times. The gene calls are TRBV20-1 and TRBJ2-5, with D unclear. The V gene lost 1 base and the J gene lost 5 bases, with 11 bases spanning the gap. The germline gives CDR1 DFQATT, CDR2 SNEGSKA (reference sequence). This CDR3 spans 13 amino acids. CDR3 loop: CSARVTQVETQYF. In DNA form, the CDR3 reads TGCAGTGCTAGAGTAACCCAGGTGGAGACCCAGTACTTC.

The chain recombines TRBV6-5 with TRBJ1-1; 8 bases are shared with TRBD1. The CDR3 length is 16 residues. Germline CDR1 MNHEY, CDR2 SVGAGI. V gave up 3 bases and J gave up 4 bases; unmatched junction bases: 10. In DNA, the CDR3 is TGTGCCAGCAGTTATAATTTTGGGGGGACAGGCACTGAAGCTTTCTTT. Translated: CASSYNFGGTGTEAFF.

In its sample, this clonotype was seen many times. The gene calls are TRBV24-1 and TRBJ2-5; 10 nucleotides align to TRBD1. J was trimmed by 5 bases and V by 4 bases; bases with no gene match: 9. There are 16 residues in the CDR3. Germline V gene lookup returns CDR1 KGHDR and CDR2 SFDVKD. CDR3 bases: TGTGCCACCAGTGACCCCGGACAGGGGGGGAAGGAGACCCAGTACTTC. This gives the protein CATSDPGQGGKETQYF.